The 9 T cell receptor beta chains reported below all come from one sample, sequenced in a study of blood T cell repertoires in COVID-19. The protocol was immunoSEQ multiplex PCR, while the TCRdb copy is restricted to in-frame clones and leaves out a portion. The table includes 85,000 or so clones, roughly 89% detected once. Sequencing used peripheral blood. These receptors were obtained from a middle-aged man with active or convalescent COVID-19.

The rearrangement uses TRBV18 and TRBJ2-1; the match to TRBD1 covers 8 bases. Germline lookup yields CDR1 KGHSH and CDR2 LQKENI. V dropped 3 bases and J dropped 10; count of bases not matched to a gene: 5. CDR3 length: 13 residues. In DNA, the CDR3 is TGTGCCAGCTCACCTCGAGACAGGGGCGAGCAGTTCTTC. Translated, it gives CASSPRDRGEQFF.

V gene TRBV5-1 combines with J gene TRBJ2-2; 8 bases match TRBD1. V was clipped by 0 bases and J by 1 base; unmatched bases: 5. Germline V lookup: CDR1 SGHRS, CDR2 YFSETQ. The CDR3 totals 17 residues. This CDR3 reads CASSLASGTGNTGELFF. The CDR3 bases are TGCGCCAGCAGCTTGGCCTCGGGGACAGGGAACACCGGGGAGCTGTTTTTT.

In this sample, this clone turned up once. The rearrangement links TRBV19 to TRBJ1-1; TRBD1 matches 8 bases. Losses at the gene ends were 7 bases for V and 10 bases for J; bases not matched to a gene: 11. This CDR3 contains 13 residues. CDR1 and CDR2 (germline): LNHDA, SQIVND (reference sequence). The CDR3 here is CASTLGQGSLAFF. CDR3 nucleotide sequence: TGTGCCAGTACCCTAGGACAGGGTTCATTAGCTTTCTTT.

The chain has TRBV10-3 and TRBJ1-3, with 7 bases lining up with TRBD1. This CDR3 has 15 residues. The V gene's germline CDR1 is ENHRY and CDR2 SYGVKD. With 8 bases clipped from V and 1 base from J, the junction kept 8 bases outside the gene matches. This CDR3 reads CAIGRQGGSGNTIYF. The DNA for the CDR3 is TGTGCCATCGGGAGACAGGGAGGTTCTGGAAACACCATATATTTT.

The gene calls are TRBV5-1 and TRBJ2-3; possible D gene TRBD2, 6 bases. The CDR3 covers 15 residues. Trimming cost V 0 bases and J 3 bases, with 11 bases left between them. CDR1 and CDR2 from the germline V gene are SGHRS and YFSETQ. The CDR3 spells CASSLATGATDTQYF. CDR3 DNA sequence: TGCGCCAGCAGCTTGGCTACGGGAGCAACAGATACGCAGTATTTT.

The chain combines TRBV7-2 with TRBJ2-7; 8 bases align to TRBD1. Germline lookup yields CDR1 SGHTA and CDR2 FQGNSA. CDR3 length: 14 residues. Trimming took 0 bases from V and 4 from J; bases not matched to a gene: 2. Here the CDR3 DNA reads TGTGCCAGCAGCTTAGCTGGGGACAGGTACGAGCAGTACTTC. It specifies CASSLAGDRYEQYF.

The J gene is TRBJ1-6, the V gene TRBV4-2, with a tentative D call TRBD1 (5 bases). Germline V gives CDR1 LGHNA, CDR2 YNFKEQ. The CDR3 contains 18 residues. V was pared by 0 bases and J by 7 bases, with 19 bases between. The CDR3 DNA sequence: TGTGCCAGCAGCCAAGATGCCCCAAACAGGTATTCGAATTCACCCCTCCACTTT. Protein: CASSQDAPNRYSNSPLHF.

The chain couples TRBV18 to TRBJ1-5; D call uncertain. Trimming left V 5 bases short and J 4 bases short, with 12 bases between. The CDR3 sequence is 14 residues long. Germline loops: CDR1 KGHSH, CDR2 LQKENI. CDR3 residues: CASSSGIQNQPQHF. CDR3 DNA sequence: TGTGCCAGCTCATCGGGGATCCAGAATCAGCCCCAGCATTTT.

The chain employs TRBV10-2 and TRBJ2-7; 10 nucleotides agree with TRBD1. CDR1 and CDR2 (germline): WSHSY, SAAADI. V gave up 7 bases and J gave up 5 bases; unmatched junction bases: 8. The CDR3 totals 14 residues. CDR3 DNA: TGCGCCAGCAAATGGGACAGGGGCACCGACGAGCAGTACTTC. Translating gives CASKWDRGTDEQYF.